The next 11 T cell receptor beta chains were all read from a single sample in a study of cytomegalovirus exposure and HLA in healthy donors. Vbeta (60) and Jbeta (13) primers were used in the PCR. The repertoire was sequenced with immunoSEQ multiplex PCR; TCRdb's copy has only in-frame clones and lacks some. The sample shows roughly 120,000 clones, 74% of them seen only once. Input material: PBMCs. The receptor source for this set is a woman in her fifties or sixties in good health and CMV-seropositive.

The gene calls are TRBV25-1 and TRBJ2-7, with D possibly matching TRBD2 (6 bases). This CDR3 has 13 residues. V lost 4 bases, J lost 2 bases, and 9 bases lay in between. Germline V gene sequence: CDR1 MGHDK, CDR2 SYGVNS. In DNA, the CDR3 is TGTGCCAGCAGTGTGACGGGGGCCTACGAGCAGTACTTC. It codes for CASSVTGAYEQYF.

This sequence joins TRBV21-1 and TRBJ1-2; the listed D gene, TRBD1, was not tested against the DNA. TRBV21-1 is a known pseudogene. The CDR3 has 14 residues. In DNA form, the CDR3 reads TGTGCCAGCAGCAAATTAGGACAGGGCGGTGGCTACACCTTC. Its protein is CASSKLGQGGGYTF.

The chain couples TRBV7-2 to TRBJ1-3; D gene uncertain. Germline V gives CDR1 SGHTA, CDR2 FQGNSA. The ends were cut back, 2 bases at V and 0 bases at J, with 11 bases in the middle. There are 16 residues in the CDR3. CDR3 sequence: CASSLKPGGSGNTIYF. The CDR3 DNA sequence: TGTGCCAGCAGCTTAAAGCCCGGAGGCTCTGGAAACACCATATATTTT.

The chain has TRBV6-1 and TRBJ2-5; 10 nucleotides align to TRBD1. The germline V gene has CDR1 MNHNS and CDR2 SASEGT. Germline trimming cut 5 bases from V and 4 bases from J; bases unmatched to any gene: 1. This CDR3 has 13 amino acids. The CDR3 region has the DNA TGTGCCAGCAGTCGGGACAGGGGAGAGACCCAGTACTTC. It yields the protein CASSRDRGETQYF.

This clone was observed a handful of times. CDR3 DNA sequence: TGCGCCAGCACCCGGGGGGGATCAGGGCACAATTCACCCCTCCACTTT. This encodes CASTRGGSGHNSPLHF. The rearrangement links TRBV5-1 to TRBJ1-6; weak D call: TRBD1 (5 bases). CDR1 is SGHRS, CDR2 YFSETQ, per germline. Trimming left V 6 bases short and J 7 bases short, with 20 bases between. The CDR3 is 16 amino acids.

J is TRBJ2-1 and V is TRBV2; 12 bases fit TRBD2. Trimming took 5 bases from V and 9 from J; bases not matched to a gene: 8. The CDR3 spans 15 residues. Germline CDR1 is SNHLY and CDR2 is FYNNEI. CDR3 protein: CASSYLAGGPGEQFF. DNA of the CDR3: TGTGCCAGCAGTTACCTAGCGGGGGGGCCGGGTGAGCAGTTCTTC.

This chain connects TRBV4-1 to TRBJ1-6; 9 bases align to TRBD1. CDR1 is MGHRA, CDR2 YSYEKL, per germline. Unmatched junction bases numbered 8, after V lost 5 bases and J lost 6 bases. The length of the CDR3 is 16 residues. The CDR3: CASSFTWTGVNSPLHF. The CDR3 bases are TGCGCCAGCAGCTTCACGTGGACAGGGGTTAATTCACCCCTCCACTTT.

The rearrangement uses TRBV19 and TRBJ2-3; TRBD1 matches 9 bases. There are 16 residues in the CDR3. In germline, CDR1 is LNHDA, CDR2 SQIVND (reference sequence). V trimming: 6 bases; J trimming: 6 bases; junction bases outside the gene matches: 13. The chain's CDR3 is CASRTAGGQGRDTQYF. The DNA of the CDR3 is TGTGCCAGTAGGACCGCCGGGGGACAGGGACGTGATACGCAGTATTTT.

This chain uses TRBV27 with TRBJ2-1, with 8 nucleotides matching TRBD2. CDR3 size: 17 residues. The germline gives CDR1 MNHEY, CDR2 SMNVEV (reference sequence). The J segment lost 3 bases and the V segment lost 6 bases, leaving 13 bases of the junction unmatched. The CDR3 DNA is TGTGCCAGCAGCCCTCCCCGCAAGCGGGGGTACTACAATGAGCAGTTCTTC. Translating it yields CASSPPRKRGYYNEQFF.

This clone was picked up one time. The V gene is TRBV14, the J gene TRBJ1-6; D is ambiguous. The V end lost 0 bases, the J end lost 0 bases, and 6 bases lay between the germline ends. Germline-derived CDR1 and CDR2 are SGHDN and FVKESK. The CDR3 contains 16 residues. The CDR3 coding sequence is TGTGCCAGCAGCCAAGATTTGGCCTCCTATAATTCACCCCTCCACTTT. It translates to CASSQDLASYNSPLHF.

The rearrangement links TRBV19 to TRBJ1-1, with 11 bases lining up with TRBD1. V lost 7 bases and J lost 0; bases outside the gene matches: 7. Germline CDR1 is LNHDA and CDR2 is SQIVND (reference sequence). This CDR3 contains 16 residues. The CDR3 spells CASTDRGRVMNTEAFF. CDR3 nucleotides: TGTGCCAGTACGGACAGGGGGCGTGTAATGAACACTGAAGCTTTCTTT.